The T cell receptor beta chain described here comes from a study of T cell responses to AZD1222 COVID-19 vaccine. Per the germline V gene, CDR1 is LNHDA and CDR2 is SQIVND (reference sequence). Germline trimming cut 1 base from V and 4 bases from J; bases unmatched to any gene: 10. The CDR3 has 16 residues. Repertoires were generated with immunoSEQ multiplex PCR, while TCRdb's copy carries only in-frame clones and drops some. This table has about 120,000 clones, approximately 86% appearing once. The sequencing here drew on peripheral blood, taken 28 days after the second AZD1222 dose. The J gene is TRBJ2-7, the V gene TRBV19, with TRBD2 matching over 7 bases. The receptor was derived from an adult who received the AZD1222 COVID-19 vaccine. The CDR3 DNA follows: TGTGCCAGTAGTATAGGGCACGGGCGGGGGAGATACGAGCAGTACTTC. This gives the protein CASSIGHGRGRYEQYF. The whole variable domain, filled in from reference TRBV19 and TRBJ2-7, reads DGGITQSPKYLFRKEGQNVTLSCEQNLNHDAMYWYRQDPGQGLRLIYYSQIVNDFQKGDIAEGYSVSREKKESFPLTVTSAQKNPTAFYLCASSIGHGRGRYEQYFGPGTRLTVT.